At least ten counts were recorded for the clone carrying this T cell receptor (beta chain). Its antigen is unknown. V was trimmed by 3 bases and J by 2 bases, leaving 13 bases between them. CDR1 and CDR2 (germline): MNHGY, SVAAGI. This CDR3 contains 15 residues. HTBI primers from iRepertoire and Arm-PCR of CDR3 regions yielded the TCR beta libraries. Each CDR3 protein is one row after TCRdb ran MiXCR on the multiplex PCR reads. Of 550,000 to 650,000 distinct CDR3 sequences in the sample, roughly 15% are singletons; the top ten hold approximately 12%. This specimen comes from a study of regulatory T cells in long-lasting Graves disease. Broader study findings: Having only a small sample size may have limited accuracy. Persistent cases favored TRBV28, TRBJ1-2 and TRBJ2-5.

Time point noted: newly diagnosed GD, antithyroid drugs for less than 3 months. RNA from PBMCs was the source of the TCR library. This sample was shared with a second study, whose subject was T cells in Graves' hyperthyroidism and ophthalmopathy. From that report: No progression to ophthalmopathy during 18 months of follow-up defined stable disease. On the basis of clinical symptoms, serum thyroxine and TRAb, thyroid ultrasound and orbital computed tomography, diagnoses were made.

The sample here was peripheral blood mononuclear cells (PBMCs), taken at new diagnosis, from a patient treated with antithyroid drugs. The sequence came from a young man with Graves disease. The chain carries TRBV6-9 and TRBJ1-1; D is possibly TRBD1 (5 bases). CDR3 loop: CASSYYPGQNTEAFF. CDR3 DNA: TGTGCCAGCAGTTACTACCCAGGGCAAAACACTGAAGCTTTCTTT.